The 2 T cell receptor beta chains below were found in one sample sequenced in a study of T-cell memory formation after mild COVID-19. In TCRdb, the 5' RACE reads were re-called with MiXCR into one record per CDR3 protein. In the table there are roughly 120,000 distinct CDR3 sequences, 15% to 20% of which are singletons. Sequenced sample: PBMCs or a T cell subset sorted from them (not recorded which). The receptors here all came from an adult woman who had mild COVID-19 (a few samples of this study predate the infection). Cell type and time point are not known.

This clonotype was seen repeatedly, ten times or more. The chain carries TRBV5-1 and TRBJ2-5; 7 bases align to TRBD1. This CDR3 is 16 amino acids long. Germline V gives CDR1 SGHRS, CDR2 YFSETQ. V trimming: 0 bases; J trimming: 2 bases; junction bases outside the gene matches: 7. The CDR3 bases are TGCGCCAGCAGCTTGGTAGTAGACAGGGATCAAGAGACCCAGTACTTC. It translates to CASSLVVDRDQETQYF.

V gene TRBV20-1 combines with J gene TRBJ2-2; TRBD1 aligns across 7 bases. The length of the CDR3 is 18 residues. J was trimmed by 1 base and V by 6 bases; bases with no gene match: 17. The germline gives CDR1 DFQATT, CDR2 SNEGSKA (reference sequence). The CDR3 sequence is CSASEEEGARRNTGELFF. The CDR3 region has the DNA TGCAGTGCATCGGAGGAAGAGGGGGCAAGACGGAACACCGGGGAGCTGTTTTTT.